These 10 T cell receptor beta chains came from one sample sequenced in a study of T cells in localized non-small cell lung cancer (TCRdb year 2020). Libraries were built with the immunoSEQ multiplex PCR assay. Here the immuneACCESS table is served through TCRdb, limited to in-frame sequences with V and J called. Missing clones are a known gap in these copies; in checked studies unresolved V genes cover under half, and the rest lacks a known reason. This sample gives just over 70,000 clones in total; 80% to 90% of them show up just once. 21% of the sample is taken by the ten largest. Source: peripheral blood, taken before any cancer treatment. These TCRs come from a male donor older than 55 with stage III squamous cell lung carcinoma.

The rearrangement joins TRBV7-2 to TRBJ1-5; 8 nucleotides line up with TRBD1. The length of the CDR3 is 18 residues. Germline V CDR1 and CDR2: SGHTA, FQGNSA. J lost 1 base, V lost 1 base, and 9 bases had no gene match. For the CDR3, the DNA is TGTGCCAGCAGCTTAGATATATACGGACAGGGAAGCAATCAGCCCCAGCATTTT. Translated: CASSLDIYGQGSNQPQHF.

A remark on this clone: Other DNA sequences in this sample translate to the same CDR3. The chain couples TRBV5-4 to TRBJ2-7; D not resolved. The V gene lost 4 bases and the J gene lost 0 bases, with 5 bases spanning the gap. The germline CDR1 and CDR2 sequences are SGHNT and YYREEE (reference sequence). This CDR3 region has 12 residues. In DNA, the CDR3 is TGTGCCAGCAGCCGAGACTCCTACGAGCAGTACTTC. Protein product: CASSRDSYEQYF.

The V and J genes are TRBV2 and TRBJ2-3; tentative D call: TRBD2 (6 bases). CDR1 SNHLY and CDR2 FYNNEI come from the germline V gene. The CDR3 sequence is 13 residues long. The V end lost 5 bases, the J end lost 5 bases, and 11 bases lay between the germline ends. The CDR3 loop reads CASSKGGEDTQYF. CDR3 nucleotides: TGTGCCAGCAGTAAGGGAGGAGAAGATACGCAGTATTTT.

The chain is built from TRBV4-1 and TRBJ2-5, with no clear D. V was shortened by 0 bases and J by 5 bases, with 10 bases between the two germline ends. The CDR3 length is 14 residues. The germline V gene has CDR1 MGHRA and CDR2 YSYEKL. In nucleotides, the CDR3 is TGCGCCAGCAGCCAAGATCCTAGTTTCGAGACCCAGTACTTC. It yields the protein CASSQDPSFETQYF.

The chain uses TRBV6-5 and TRBJ1-4; possibly TRBD1 for D (5 bases). The CDR3 is 11 amino acids. Germline values: CDR1 MNHEY, CDR2 SVGAGI. The V end lost 9 bases, the J end lost 8 bases, and 10 bases lay between the germline ends. The CDR3 is CASGAGEKLFF. As DNA, the CDR3 is TGTGCCAGTGGAGCAGGGGAAAAACTGTTTTTT.

The V and J genes are TRBV5-1 and TRBJ1-6, with 8 bases lining up with TRBD1. The CDR3 runs to 15 residues. Germline V CDR1 and CDR2: SGHRS, YFSETQ. V gave up 0 bases and J gave up 10 bases; unmatched junction bases: 6. CDR3 amino acids: CASSLVPQGESPLHF. The CDR3 bases are TGCGCCAGCAGCTTGGTCCCACAGGGGGAATCACCCCTCCACTTT.

The chain recombines TRBV7-9 with TRBJ2-7; D might be TRBD2 (6 bases). V gave up 5 bases and J gave up 7 bases, with 24 bases separating them. The CDR3 totals 16 residues. CDR1 is SEHNR, CDR2 FQNEAQ, per germline (reference sequence). The CDR3 is CASSEKTGTRVREQYF. The DNA of the CDR3 is TGTGCCAGCAGCGAGAAGACGGGGACTCGGGTGAGGGAGCAGTACTTC. Based on the CDR3 plus reference TRBV7-9 and TRBJ2-7, the full variable domain is DTGVSQNPRHKITKRGQNVTFRCDPISEHNRLYWYRQTLGQGPEFLTYFQNEAQLEKSRLLSDRFSAERPKGSFSTLEIQRTEQGDSAMYLCASSEKTGTRVREQYFGPGTRLTVT.

With regard to this clone: This same CDR3 is encoded by further DNA sequences in the sample. This sequence joins TRBV6-5 and TRBJ1-2; D not certain. The CDR3 runs to 12 residues. CDR1 and CDR2 from the germline V gene are MNHEY and SVGAGI. The V gene lost 2 bases and the J gene lost 5 bases, with 6 bases spanning the gap. The chain's CDR3 is CASSYRGYGYTF. Written as DNA, the CDR3 is TGTGCCAGCAGTTACCGGGGATATGGCTACACCTTC.

The chain joins TRBV10-1 to TRBJ1-3, with a tentative D call TRBD1 (5 bases). Germline V lookup: CDR1 WNHNN, CDR2 SYGVQD (reference sequence). Trimming took off 10 bases at V and 0 bases at J, with 13 bases between the two ends. CDR3 size: 14 residues. CDR3 amino acids: CATRQTTSGNTIYF. The DNA of the CDR3 is TGCGCCACCCGACAGACTACCTCTGGAAACACCATATATTTT.

The genes are TRBV27 and TRBJ2-7; a possible D gene is TRBD2 (7 bases). The CDR3 is 16 amino acids. Germline V gene data show CDR1 as MNHEY and CDR2 as SMNVEV (reference sequence). The V end lost 3 bases, the J end lost 5 bases, and 20 bases lay between the germline ends. The CDR3 loop is CASSLGGLLSDHEQYF. CDR3 DNA sequence: TGTGCCAGCAGTTTGGGGGGGCTCCTGAGCGACCACGAGCAGTACTTC.